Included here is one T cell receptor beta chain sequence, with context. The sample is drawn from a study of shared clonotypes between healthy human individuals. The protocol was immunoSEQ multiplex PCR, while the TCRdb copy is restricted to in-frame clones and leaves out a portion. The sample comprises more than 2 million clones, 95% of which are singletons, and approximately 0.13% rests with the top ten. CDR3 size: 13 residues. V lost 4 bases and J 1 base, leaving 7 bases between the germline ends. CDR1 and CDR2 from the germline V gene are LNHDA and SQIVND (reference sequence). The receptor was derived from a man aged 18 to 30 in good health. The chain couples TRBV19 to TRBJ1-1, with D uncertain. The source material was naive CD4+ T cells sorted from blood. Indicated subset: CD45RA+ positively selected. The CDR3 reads CASSTVPNTEAFF. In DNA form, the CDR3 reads TGTGCCAGTAGTACGGTTCCGAACACTGAAGCTTTCTTT. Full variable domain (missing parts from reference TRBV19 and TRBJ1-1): DGGITQSPKYLFRKEGQNVTLSCEQNLNHDAMYWYRQDPGQGLRLIYYSQIVNDFQKGDIAEGYSVSREKKESFPLTVTSAQKNPTAFYLCASSTVPNTEAFFGQGTRLTVV.